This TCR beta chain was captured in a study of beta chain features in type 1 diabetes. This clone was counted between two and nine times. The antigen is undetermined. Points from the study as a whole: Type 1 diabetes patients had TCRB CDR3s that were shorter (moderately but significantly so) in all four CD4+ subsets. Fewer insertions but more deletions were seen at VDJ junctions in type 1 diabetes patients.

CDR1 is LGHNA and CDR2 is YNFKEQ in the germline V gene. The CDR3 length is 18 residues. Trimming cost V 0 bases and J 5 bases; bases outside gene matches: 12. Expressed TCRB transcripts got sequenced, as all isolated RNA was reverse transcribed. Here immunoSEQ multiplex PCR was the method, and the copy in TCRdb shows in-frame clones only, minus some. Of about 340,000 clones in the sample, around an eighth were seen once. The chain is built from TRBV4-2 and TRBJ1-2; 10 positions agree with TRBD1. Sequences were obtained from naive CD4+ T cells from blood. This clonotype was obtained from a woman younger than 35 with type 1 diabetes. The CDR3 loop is CASSQDPTGGKGMYGYTF. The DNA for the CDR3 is TGTGCCAGCAGCCAAGACCCGACAGGGGGCAAAGGAATGTATGGCTACACCTTC.